The clone carrying this T cell receptor beta chain appeared a single time. Antigen unknown. This CDR3 spans 15 amino acids. Germline CDR1 and CDR2: SGHRS and YFSETQ. The TCR beta cDNA libraries carried unique molecular identifiers. TCRdb ran MiXCR on the PCR reads and lists one entry per CDR3 protein. The sample has 740,000 or so distinct CDR3 sequences; around 50% are singletons. This record belongs to a study of post-analysis software for immune sequencing data. Study results and caveats: Significantly lower normalized Chao1 diversity was found in patients with multiple sclerosis relative to controls. Roughly 5 TRBV segments occurring more often in patients than controls included TRBV5-6, TRBV5-1 and TRBV20-1. Batch-matched samples strongly co-clustered by F measure.

This chain links TRBV5-1 with TRBJ2-7; 9 bases match TRBD2. The J call may be mistaken, given a closer DNA end match to TRBJ2-1. Material for sequencing was blood. This clonotype originated in a girl aged 10-17 years with multiple sclerosis. This chain's CDR3 is CASSLELAGSDEQFF. The CDR3 coding sequence is TGCGCCAGCAGCTTGGAGCTAGCGGGAAGTGATGAGCAGTTCTTC.